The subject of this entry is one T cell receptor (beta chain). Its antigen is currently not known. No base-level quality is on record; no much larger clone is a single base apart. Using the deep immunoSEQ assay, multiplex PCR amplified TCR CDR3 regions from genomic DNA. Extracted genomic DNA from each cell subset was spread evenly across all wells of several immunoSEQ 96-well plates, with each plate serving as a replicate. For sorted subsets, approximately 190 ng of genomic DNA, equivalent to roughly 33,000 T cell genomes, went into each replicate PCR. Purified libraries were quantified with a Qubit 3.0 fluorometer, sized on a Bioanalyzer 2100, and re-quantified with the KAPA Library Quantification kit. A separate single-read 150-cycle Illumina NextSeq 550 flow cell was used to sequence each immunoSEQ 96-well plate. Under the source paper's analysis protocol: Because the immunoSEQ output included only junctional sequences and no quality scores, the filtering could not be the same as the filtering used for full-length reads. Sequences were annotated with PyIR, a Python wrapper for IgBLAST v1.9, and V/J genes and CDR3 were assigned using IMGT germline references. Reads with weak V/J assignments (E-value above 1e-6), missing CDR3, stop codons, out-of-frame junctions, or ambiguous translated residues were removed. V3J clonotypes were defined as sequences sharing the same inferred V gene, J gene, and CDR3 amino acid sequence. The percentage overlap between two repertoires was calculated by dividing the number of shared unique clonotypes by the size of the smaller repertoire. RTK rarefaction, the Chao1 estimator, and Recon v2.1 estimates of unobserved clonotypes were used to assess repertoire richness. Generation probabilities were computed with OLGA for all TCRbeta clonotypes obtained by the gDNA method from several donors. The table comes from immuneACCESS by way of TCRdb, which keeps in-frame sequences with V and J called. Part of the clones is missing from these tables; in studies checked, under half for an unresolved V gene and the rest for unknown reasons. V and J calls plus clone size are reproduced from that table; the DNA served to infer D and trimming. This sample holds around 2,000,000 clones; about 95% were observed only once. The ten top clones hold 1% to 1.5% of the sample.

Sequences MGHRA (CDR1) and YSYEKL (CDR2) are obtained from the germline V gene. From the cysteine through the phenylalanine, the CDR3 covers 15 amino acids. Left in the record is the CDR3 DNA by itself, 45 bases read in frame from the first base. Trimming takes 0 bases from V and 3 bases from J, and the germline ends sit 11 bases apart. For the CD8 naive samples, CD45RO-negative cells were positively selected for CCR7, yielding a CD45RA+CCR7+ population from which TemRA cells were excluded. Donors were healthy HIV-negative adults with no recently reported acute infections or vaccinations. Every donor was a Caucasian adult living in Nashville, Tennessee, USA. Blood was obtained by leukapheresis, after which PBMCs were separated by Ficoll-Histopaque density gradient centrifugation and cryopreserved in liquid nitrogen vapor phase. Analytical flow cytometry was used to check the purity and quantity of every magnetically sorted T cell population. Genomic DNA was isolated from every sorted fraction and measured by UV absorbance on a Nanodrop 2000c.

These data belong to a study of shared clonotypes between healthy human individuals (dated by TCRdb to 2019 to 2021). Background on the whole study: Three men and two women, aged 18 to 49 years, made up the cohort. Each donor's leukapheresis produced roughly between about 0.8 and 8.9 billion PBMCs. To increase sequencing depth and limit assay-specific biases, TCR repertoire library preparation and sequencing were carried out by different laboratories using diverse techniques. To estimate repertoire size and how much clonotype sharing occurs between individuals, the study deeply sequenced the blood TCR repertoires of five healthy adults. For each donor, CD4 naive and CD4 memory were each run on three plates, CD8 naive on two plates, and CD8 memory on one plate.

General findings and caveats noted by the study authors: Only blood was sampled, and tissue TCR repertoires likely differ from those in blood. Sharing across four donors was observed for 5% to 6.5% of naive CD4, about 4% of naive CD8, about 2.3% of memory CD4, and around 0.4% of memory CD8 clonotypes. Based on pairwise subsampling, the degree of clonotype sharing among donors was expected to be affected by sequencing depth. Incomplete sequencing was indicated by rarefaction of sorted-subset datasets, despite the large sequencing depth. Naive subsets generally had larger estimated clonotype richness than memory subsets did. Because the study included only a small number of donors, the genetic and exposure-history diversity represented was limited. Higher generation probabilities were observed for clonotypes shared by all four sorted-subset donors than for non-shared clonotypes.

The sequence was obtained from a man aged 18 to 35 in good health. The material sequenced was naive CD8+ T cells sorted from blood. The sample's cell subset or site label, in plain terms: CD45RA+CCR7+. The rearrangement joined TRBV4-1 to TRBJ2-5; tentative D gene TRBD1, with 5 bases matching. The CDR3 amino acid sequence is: CASSQDPGREETQYF. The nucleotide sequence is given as TGCGCCAGCAGCCAAGATCCTGGCAGGGAAGAGACCCAGTACTTC.